This TCR beta chain was recovered during a study of blood T cell repertoires in COVID-19. Turning to the study itself: From the United States, Italy and Spain came samples of acute and convalescent COVID-19. Sources were T cells, B-cell-depleted T cells, or PBMCs; the material itself was cDNA or gDNA.

Looked up from germline, CDR1 is MNHEY and CDR2 is SVGEGT. V lost 3 bases and J lost 5; bases outside the gene matches: 24. CDR3 length: 21 residues. Per the original methods: Reference gene primers were amplified, and this amplification served to estimate nucleated cell counts. Method: immunoSEQ multiplex PCR; TCRdb's copy keeps in-frame clones and lacks some. V and J calls and clone size follow that table, whereas D and trimming were derived from the DNA. In the table there are about 400,000 clones, about 88% of which are singletons. The receptor's source is a human donor in a cohort sampled during active COVID-19. Material for sequencing was peripheral blood. The J gene is TRBJ2-1, the V gene TRBV6-2 or TRBV6-3; the match to TRBD2 covers 8 bases. The CDR3 loop reads CASSYPLEGGGTALPNNEQFF. The CDR3 DNA reads TGTGCCAGCAGTTATCCTCTCGAGGGCGGGGGGACCGCATTGCCCAACAATGAGCAGTTCTTC.